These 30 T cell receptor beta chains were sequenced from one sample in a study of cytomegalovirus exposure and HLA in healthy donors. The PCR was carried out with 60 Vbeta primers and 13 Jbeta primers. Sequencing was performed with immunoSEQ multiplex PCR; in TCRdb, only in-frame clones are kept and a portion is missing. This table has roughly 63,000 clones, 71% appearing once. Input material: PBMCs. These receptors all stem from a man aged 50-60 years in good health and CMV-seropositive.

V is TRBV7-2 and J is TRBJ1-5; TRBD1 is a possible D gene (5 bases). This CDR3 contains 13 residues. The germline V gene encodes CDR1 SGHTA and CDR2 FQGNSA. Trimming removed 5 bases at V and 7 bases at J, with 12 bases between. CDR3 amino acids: CASSTPGNQPQHF. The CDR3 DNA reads TGTGCCAGCAGCACTCCAGGGAACCAGCCCCAGCATTTT.

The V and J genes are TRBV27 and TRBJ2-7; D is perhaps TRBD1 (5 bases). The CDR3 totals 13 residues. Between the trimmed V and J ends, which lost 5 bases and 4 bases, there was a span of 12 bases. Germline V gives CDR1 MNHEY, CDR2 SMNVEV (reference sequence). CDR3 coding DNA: TGTGCCAGCAGTCTGAAGGGGCGTTACGAGCAGTACTTC. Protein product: CASSLKGRYEQYF.

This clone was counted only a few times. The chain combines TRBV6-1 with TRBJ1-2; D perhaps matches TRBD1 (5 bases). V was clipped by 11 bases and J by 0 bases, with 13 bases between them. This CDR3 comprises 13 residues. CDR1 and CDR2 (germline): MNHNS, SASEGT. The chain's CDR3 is CACDSRSNYGYTF. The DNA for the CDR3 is TGTGCCTGCGACAGCCGATCTAACTATGGCTACACCTTC.

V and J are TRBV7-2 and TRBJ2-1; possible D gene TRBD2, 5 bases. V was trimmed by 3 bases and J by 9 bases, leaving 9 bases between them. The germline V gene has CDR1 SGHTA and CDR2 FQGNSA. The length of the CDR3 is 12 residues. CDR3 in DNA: TGTGCCAGCAGCTTGGGCACTAGTGAGCAGTTCTTC. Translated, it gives CASSLGTSEQFF.

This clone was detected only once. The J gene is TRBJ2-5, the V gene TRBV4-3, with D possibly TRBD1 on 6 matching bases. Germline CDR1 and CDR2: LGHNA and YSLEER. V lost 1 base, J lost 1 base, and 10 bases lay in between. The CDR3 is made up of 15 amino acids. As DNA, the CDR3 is TGCGCCAGCAGCCAAGGGGCGGACAGCCAAGAGACCCAGTACTTC. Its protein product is CASSQGADSQETQYF.

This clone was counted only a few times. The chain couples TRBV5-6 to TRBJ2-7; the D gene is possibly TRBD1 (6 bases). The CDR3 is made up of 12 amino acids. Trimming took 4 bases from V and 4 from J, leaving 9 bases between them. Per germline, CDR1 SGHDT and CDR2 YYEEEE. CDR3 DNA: TGTGCCAGCAGCCATAGGGGGTACGAGCAGTACTTC. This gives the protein CASSHRGYEQYF.

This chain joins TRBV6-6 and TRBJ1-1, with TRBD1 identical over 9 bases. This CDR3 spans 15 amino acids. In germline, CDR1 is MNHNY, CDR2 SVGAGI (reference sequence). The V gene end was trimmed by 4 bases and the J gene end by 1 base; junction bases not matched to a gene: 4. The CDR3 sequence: CASSLQGAGNTEAFF. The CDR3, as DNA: TGTGCCAGCAGTTTACAGGGGGCTGGGAACACTGAAGCTTTCTTT.

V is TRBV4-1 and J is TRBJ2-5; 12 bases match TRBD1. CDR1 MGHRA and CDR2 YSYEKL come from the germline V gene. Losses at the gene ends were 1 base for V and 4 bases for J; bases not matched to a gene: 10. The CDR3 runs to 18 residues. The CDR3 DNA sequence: TGCGCCAGCAGCCAAGTTTCTACGGGACAGGGGGCTGGAGAGACCCAGTACTTC. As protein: CASSQVSTGQGAGETQYF.

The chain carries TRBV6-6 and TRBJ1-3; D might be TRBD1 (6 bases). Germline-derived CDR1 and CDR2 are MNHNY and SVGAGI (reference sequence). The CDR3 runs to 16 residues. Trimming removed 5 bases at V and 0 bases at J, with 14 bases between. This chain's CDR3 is CASSQSTGLSGNTIYF. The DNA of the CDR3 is TGTGCCAGCAGTCAATCGACAGGTCTCTCTGGAAACACCATATATTTT.

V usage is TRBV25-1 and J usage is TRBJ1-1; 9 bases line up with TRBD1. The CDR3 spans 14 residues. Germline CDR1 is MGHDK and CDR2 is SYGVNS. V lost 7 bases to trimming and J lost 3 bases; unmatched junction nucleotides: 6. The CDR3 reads CASTNRGRDTEAFF. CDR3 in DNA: TGTGCCAGCACGAACAGGGGGCGGGACACTGAAGCTTTCTTT.

This CDR3 reads CASSLLGTRNQPQHF. DNA of the CDR3: TGTGCCAGCAGCCTCCTCGGGACACGCAATCAGCCCCAGCATTTT. The chain employs TRBV16 and TRBJ1-5; a possible D gene is TRBD1 (6 bases). CDR3 size: 15 residues. Germline assignment: CDR1 KGHSY and CDR2 FQNENV. The V end was cut by 4 bases, the J end by 2 bases, with 12 bases between.

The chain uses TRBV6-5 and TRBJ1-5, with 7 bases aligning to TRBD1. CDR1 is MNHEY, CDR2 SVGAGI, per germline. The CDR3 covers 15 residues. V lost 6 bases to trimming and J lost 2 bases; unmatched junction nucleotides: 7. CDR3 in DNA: TGTGCCAGCAGAGAGACAGGGCTGGGCAATCAGCCCCAGCATTTT. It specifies CASRETGLGNQPQHF.

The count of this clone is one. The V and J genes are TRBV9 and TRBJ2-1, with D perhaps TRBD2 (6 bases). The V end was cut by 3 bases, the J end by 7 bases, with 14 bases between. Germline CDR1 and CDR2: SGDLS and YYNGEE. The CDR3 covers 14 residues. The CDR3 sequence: CASSGGNGGNEQFF. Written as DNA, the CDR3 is TGTGCCAGCAGCGGCGGGAACGGAGGGAATGAGCAGTTCTTC.

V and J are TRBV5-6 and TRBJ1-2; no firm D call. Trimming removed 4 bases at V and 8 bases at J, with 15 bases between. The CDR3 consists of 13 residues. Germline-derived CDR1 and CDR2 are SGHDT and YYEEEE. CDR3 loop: CASSTAPPSGYTF. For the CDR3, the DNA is TGTGCCAGCAGCACAGCACCGCCATCGGGCTACACCTTC.

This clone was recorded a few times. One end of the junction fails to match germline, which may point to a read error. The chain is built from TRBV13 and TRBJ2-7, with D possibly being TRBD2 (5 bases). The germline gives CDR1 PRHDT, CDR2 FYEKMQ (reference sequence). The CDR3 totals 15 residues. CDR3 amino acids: CVSSLELGGSGEQYF. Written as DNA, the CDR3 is TGTGTCAGCAGCTTAGAACTGGGCGGGTCGGGGGAGCAGTACTTC.

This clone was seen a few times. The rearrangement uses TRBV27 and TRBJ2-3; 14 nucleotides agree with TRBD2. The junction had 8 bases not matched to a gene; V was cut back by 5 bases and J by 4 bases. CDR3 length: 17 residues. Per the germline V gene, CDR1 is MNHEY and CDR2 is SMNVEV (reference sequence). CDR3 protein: CASSHYRLAGGSDTQYF. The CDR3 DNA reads TGTGCCAGCAGTCACTATCGACTAGCGGGAGGGTCAGATACGCAGTATTTT.

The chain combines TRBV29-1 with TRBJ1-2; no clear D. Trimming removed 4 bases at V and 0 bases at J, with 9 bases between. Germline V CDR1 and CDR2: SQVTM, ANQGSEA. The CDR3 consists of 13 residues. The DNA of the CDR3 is TGCAGCGTTGTTGCAGGTCCTAACTATGGCTACACCTTC. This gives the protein CSVVAGPNYGYTF. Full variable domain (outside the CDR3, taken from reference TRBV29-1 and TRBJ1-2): SAVISQKPSRDICQRGTSLTIQCQVDSQVTMMFWYRQQPGQSLTLIATANQGSEATYESGFVIDKFPISRPNLTFSTLTVSNMSPEDSSIYLCSVVAGPNYGYTFGSGTRLTVV.

The DNA of the CDR3 is TGTGCCAGCAGTTCAACGTCCGGGGTCTGGTTCGGCAATCAGCCCCAGCATTTT. Translating gives CASSSTSGVWFGNQPQHF. The genes are TRBV27 and TRBJ1-5; D call uncertain. CDR3 length: 18 residues. Germline values: CDR1 MNHEY, CDR2 SMNVEV (reference sequence). V lost 4 bases and J 2 bases, leaving 21 bases between the germline ends.

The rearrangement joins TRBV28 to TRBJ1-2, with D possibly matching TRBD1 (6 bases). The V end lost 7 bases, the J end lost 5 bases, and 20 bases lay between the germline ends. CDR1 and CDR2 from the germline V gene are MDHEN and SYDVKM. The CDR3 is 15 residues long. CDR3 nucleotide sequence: TGTGCCAGCAACTCACCTGGGGGGGCGTGGTATGGCTACACCTTC. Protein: CASNSPGGAWYGYTF.

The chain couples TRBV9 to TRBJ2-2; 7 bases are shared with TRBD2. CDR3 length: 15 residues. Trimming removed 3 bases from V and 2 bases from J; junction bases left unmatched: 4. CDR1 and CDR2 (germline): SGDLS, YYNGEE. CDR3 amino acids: CASSALAANTGELFF. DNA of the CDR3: TGTGCCAGCAGCGCGCTAGCGGCTAACACCGGGGAGCTGTTTTTT.

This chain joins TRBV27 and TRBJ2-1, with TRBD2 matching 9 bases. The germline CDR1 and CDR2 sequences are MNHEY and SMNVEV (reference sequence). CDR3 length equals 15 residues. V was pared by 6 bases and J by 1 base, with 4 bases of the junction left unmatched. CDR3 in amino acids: CASRKAGGSYNEQFF. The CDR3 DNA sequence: TGTGCCAGCAGGAAAGCGGGGGGTTCCTACAATGAGCAGTTCTTC.

The CDR3 sequence: CASSESPRGGNEQFF. DNA of the CDR3: TGCGCCAGCAGTGAGTCGCCTCGGGGTGGGAATGAGCAGTTCTTC. J is TRBJ2-1 and V is TRBV10-1; the D gene is possibly TRBD2 (5 bases). In germline, CDR1 is WNHNN, CDR2 SYGVQD (reference sequence). The ends were cut back, 0 bases at V and 7 bases at J, with 13 bases in the middle. CDR3 length: 15 amino acids.

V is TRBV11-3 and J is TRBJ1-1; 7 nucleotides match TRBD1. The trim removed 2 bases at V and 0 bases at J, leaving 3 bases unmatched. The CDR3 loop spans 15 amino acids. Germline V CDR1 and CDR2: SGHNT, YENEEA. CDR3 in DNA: TGTGCCAGCAGCTTAAGCGGACAGGTGAACACTGAAGCTTTCTTT. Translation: CASSLSGQVNTEAFF.

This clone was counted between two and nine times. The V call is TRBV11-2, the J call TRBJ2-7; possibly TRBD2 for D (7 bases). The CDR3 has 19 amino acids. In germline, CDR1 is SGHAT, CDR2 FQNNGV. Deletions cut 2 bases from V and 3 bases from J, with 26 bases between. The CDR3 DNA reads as TGTGCCAGCAGCTTACATTCCCGGGGGGCGCAGGGACCGAGCTACGAGCAGTACTTC. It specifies CASSLHSRGAQGPSYEQYF.

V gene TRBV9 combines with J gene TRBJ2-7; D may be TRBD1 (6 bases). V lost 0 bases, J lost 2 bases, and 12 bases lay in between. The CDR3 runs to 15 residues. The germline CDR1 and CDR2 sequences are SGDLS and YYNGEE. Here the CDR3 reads CASSVGGGRTYEQYF. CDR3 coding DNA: TGTGCCAGCAGCGTAGGAGGGGGACGGACCTACGAGCAGTACTTC.

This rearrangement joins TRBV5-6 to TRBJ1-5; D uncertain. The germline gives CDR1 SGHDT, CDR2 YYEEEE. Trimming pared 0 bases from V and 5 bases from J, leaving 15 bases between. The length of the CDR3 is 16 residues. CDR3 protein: CASSLGYGSRDQPQHF. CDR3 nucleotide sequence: TGTGCCAGCAGCTTGGGCTACGGGTCGAGGGATCAGCCCCAGCATTTT.

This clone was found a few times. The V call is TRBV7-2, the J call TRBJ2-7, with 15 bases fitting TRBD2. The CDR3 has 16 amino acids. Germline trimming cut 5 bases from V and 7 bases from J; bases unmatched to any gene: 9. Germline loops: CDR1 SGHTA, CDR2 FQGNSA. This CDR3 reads CASSPGLAGGPREQYF. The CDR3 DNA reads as TGTGCCAGCAGCCCTGGACTAGCGGGAGGGCCAAGGGAGCAGTACTTC.

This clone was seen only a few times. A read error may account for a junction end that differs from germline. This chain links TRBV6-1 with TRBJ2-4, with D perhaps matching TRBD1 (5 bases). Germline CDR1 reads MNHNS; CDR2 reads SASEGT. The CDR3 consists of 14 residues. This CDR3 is CAISEAWGPHIKYF. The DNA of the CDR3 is TGTGCCATCAGTGAAGCGTGGGGCCCCCACATTAAGTACTTC.

The CDR3 sequence: CASSSQGFFIEQYF. CDR3 in DNA: TGTGCCAGCAGCTCGCAGGGTTTCTTCATTGAGCAGTACTTC. This chain joins TRBV5-8 and TRBJ2-7; D possibly corresponds to TRBD1 (5 bases). The CDR3 consists of 14 residues. The germline V gene has CDR1 SGHTS and CDR2 YDEGEE. With 3 bases removed from V and 7 bases from J, the gap between germline ends came to 17 bases. The full variable domain, in which reference TRBV5-8 and TRBJ2-7 provide the parts outside the CDR3, is EAGVTQSPTHLIKTRGQQATLRCSPISGHTSVYWYQQALGLGLQFLLWYDEGEERNRGNFPPRFSGRQFPNYSSELNVNALELEDSALYLCASSSQGFFIEQYFGPGTRLTVT.

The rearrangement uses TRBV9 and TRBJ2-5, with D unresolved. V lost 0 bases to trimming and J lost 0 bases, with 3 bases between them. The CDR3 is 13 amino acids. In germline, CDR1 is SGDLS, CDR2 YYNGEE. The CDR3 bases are TGTGCCAGCAGCGTAGACAACCAAGAGACCCAGTACTTC. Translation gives CASSVDNQETQYF.